These 6 T cell receptor beta chains were sequenced from one sample in a study of tissue T cells after allogeneic stem cell transplantation. Data came from immunoSEQ multiplex PCR; TCRdb stores just in-frame clones and leaves some out. The sample has about 40,000 clones; roughly 90% are singletons. The specimen comprised blood, sampled before transplantation. The receptor source for this set is a woman aged 40-75 years who later had graft-versus-host disease after an allogeneic stem cell transplant.

This CDR3 reads CASSQEWHAANTGELFF. The CDR3 nucleotides read TGCGCCAGCAGCCAAGAATGGCACGCCGCGAACACCGGGGAGCTGTTTTTT. The gene calls are TRBV4-1 and TRBJ2-2; no clear D gene. Germline lookup yields CDR1 MGHRA and CDR2 YSYEKL. V lost 0 bases to trimming and J lost 0 bases, with 11 bases between them. The CDR3 is 17 amino acids.

V gene TRBV2 combines with J gene TRBJ2-6; D is undetermined. The CDR3 length is 14 residues. The germline CDR1 and CDR2 sequences are SNHLY and FYNNEI. V lost 10 bases to trimming and J lost 0 bases, with 10 bases between them. The chain's CDR3 is CATKTGSGANVLTF. The CDR3 DNA follows: TGTGCCACCAAGACGGGCTCTGGGGCCAACGTCCTGACTTTC.

This rearrangement joins TRBV2 to TRBJ2-1; TRBD2 matches 13 bases. CDR1 SNHLY and CDR2 FYNNEI come from the germline V gene. The V gene end was trimmed by 6 bases and the J gene end by 7 bases; junction bases not matched to a gene: 6. The CDR3 loop spans 15 amino acids. CDR3 DNA sequence: TGTGCCAGCAGGGTTACTAGCGGGAGGGATAATGAGCAGTTCTTC. As protein: CASRVTSGRDNEQFF.

The chain has TRBV5-1 and TRBJ2-7, with 11 nucleotides matching TRBD2. The germline V gene has CDR1 SGHRS and CDR2 YFSETQ. Trimming cost V 4 bases and J 5 bases; bases outside gene matches: 5. This CDR3 has 14 residues. The CDR3 DNA reads TGCGCCAGCAGCGAGACTAGCGGGACCCACGAGCAGTACTTC. Protein product: CASSETSGTHEQYF.

This sequence joins TRBV24-1 and TRBJ2-1, with 15 bases fitting TRBD2. Trimming removed 3 bases from V and 1 base from J; junction bases left unmatched: 9. Germline-derived CDR1 and CDR2 are KGHDR and SFDVKD. This CDR3 contains 20 residues. CDR3 region: CATSDPTGTSGGRSYNEQFF. The CDR3 DNA sequence: TGTGCCACCAGTGATCCGACGGGGACTAGCGGGGGGAGGTCCTACAATGAGCAGTTCTTC.

This clone was counted once. This chain connects TRBV15 to TRBJ2-7; 12 bases are shared with TRBD2. Trimming removed 4 bases from V and 4 bases from J; junction bases left unmatched: 5. The CDR3 has 15 amino acids. The germline V gene encodes CDR1 LNHNV and CDR2 YYDKDF (reference sequence). CDR3 sequence: CATSKETSGRYEQYF. CDR3 bases: TGTGCCACCAGCAAAGAGACTAGCGGGAGATACGAGCAGTACTTC.